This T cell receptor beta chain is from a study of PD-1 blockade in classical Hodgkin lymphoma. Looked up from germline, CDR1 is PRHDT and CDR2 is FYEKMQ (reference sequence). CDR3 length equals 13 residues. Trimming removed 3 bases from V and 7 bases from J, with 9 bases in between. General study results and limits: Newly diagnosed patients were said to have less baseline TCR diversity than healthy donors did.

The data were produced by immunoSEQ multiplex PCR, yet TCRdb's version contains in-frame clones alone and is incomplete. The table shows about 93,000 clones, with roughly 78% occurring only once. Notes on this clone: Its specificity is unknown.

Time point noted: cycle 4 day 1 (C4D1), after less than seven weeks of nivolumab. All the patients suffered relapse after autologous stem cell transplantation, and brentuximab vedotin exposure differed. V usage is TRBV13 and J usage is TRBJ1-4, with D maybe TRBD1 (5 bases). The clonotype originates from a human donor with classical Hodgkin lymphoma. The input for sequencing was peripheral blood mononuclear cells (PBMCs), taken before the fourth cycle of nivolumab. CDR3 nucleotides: TGTGCCAGCAGCTTGGGCAGGGTTGAAAAACTGTTTTTT. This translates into CASSLGRVEKLFF.